This TCR beta chain stems from a study of shared clonotypes between healthy human individuals. Whole-study findings and limits: Clonotypes which were not shared had lower generation probabilities than clonotypes that all four donors shared. Apart from blood, nothing was sampled; tissue repertoires likely differ.

This CDR3 has 15 residues. The germline V and J ends were trimmed by 4 bases and 7 bases, with 17 bases remaining between them. CDR1 is LGHNA and CDR2 is YNFKEQ in the germline V gene. The genomic DNA of each subset was split evenly across several immunoSEQ plates. Per the authors' pipeline: For the immunoSEQ data, sequences were junction-only without quality scores, so filtering differed. Profiling relied on immunoSEQ multiplex PCR, and the TCRdb table lists in-frame clones only, not all of them. V and J calls and clone size come straight from that table; D and trimming were deduced from the DNA. The sample lists millions of clones; roughly 95% were seen once. For this clone: Its target is unknown.

Specimen: naive CD4+ T cells sorted from blood. Subset indicated: CD45RA+ positively selected. The gene calls are TRBV4-2 and TRBJ1-5; D is undetermined. This TCR came from a man between 18 and 29 years old in good health. CDR3: CASSLAGGVGQPQHF. The CDR3 nucleotides read TGTGCCAGCAGCCTCGCCGGAGGAGTGGGGCAGCCCCAGCATTTT.